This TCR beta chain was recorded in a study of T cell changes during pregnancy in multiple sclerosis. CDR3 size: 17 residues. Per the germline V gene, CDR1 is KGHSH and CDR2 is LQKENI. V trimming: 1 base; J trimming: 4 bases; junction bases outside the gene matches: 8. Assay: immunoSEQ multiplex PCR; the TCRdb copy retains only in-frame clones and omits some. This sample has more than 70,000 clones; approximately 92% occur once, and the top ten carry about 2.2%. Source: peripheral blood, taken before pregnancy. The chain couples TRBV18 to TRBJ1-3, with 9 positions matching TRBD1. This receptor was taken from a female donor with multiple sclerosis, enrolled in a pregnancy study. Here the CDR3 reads CASSPHHGTGSGNTIYF. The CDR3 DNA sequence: TGTGCCAGCTCACCACACCATGGGACAGGGTCCGGAAACACCATATATTTT. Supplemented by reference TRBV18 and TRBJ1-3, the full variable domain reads NAGVMQNPRHLVRRRGQEARLRCSPMKGHSHVYWYRQLPEEGLKFMVYLQKENIIDESGMPKERFSAEFPKEGPSILRIQQVVRGDSAAYFCASSPHHGTGSGNTIYFGEGSWLTVV.